Here is one T cell receptor (beta chain) with its context. This sample is drawn from a study of OX40 agonist ivuxolimab in advanced cancers. Study summary: The study reported partial responses in three patients: one hepatocellular carcinoma, two cutaneous melanoma.

Clones were sequenced by immunoSEQ multiplex PCR, and TCRdb holds only the in-frame ones, with some missing. The table has about 71,000 clones, about 81% seen once; the top ten hold about 5%. Germline V gene data show CDR1 as SGHTA and CDR2 as FQGNSA. The CDR3 covers 16 residues. Trimming took off 5 bases at V and 0 bases at J, with 14 bases between the two ends. This clonotype was obtained from an adult with an advanced solid tumor such as melanoma, head and neck, liver or kidney cancer. The chain couples TRBV7-2 to TRBJ2-1; D may be TRBD1 (5 bases). The source material was CD4+ or CD8+ T cells sorted from blood, sampled in a trial of the OX40 agonist ivuxolimab. CDR3 protein: CASSVIPGFSYNEQFF. The DNA of the CDR3 is TGTGCCAGCAGCGTAATCCCAGGGTTCTCCTACAATGAGCAGTTCTTC. Filled out from reference TRBV7-2 and TRBJ2-1, the complete variable domain reads GAGVSQSPSNKVTEKGKDVELRCDPISGHTALYWYRQSLGQGLEFLIYFQGNSAPDKSGLPSDRFSAERTGGSVSTLTIQRTQQEDSAVYLCASSVIPGFSYNEQFFGPGTRLTVL.